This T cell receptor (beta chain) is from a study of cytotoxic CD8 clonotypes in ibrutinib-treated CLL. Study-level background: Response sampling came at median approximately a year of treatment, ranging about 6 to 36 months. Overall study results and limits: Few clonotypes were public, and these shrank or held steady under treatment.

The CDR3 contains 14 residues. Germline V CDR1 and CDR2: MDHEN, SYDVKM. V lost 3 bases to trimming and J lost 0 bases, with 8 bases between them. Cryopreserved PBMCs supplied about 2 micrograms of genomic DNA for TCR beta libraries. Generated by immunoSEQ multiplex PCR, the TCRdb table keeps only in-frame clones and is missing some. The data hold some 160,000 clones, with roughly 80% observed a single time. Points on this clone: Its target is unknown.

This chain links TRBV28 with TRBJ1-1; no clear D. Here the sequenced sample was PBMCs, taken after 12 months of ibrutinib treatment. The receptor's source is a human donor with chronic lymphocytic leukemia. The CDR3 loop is CASSFPTLNTEAFF. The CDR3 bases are TGTGCCAGCAGTTTTCCCACGTTGAACACTGAAGCTTTCTTT. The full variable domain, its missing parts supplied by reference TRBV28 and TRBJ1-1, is DVKVTQSSRYLVKRTGEKVFLECVQDMDHENMFWYRQDPGLGLRLIYFSYDVKMKEKGDIPEGYSVSREKKERFSLILESASTNQTSMYLCASSFPTLNTEAFFGQGTRLTVV.